These 21 T cell receptor beta chains originate from one sample sequenced in a study of T cells after yellow fever vaccination. Each CDR3 protein gets one entry after TCRdb re-called the 5' RACE reads with MiXCR. The data show around 72,000 distinct CDR3 sequences, with more than 5.5% seen just once and over 25% held by the top ten. The starting material was CD8+ T cells sorted from PBMCs, obtained 9 to 10 days after the first yellow fever vaccination. Receptors were obtained from a man aged 18 to 35 who received the YFV17D yellow fever vaccine.

This clonotype was found many times. The chain couples TRBV29-1 to TRBJ2-5; D might be TRBD1 (6 bases). The V and J ends lost 5 bases and 0 bases respectively, with 19 bases between them. Germline CDR1 reads SQVTM; CDR2 reads ANQGSEA. The CDR3 extends over 16 amino acids. DNA for the CDR3: TGCAGCGTTACCTACTCGAGGGACACCCACCAAGAGACCCAGTACTTC. Translating it yields CSVTYSRDTHQETQYF.

Many counts were recorded for this clonotype. V and J are TRBV5-1 and TRBJ1-2; D unclear. The germline V gene has CDR1 SGHRS and CDR2 YFSETQ. V lost 4 bases and J 8 bases, leaving 21 bases between the germline ends. The length of the CDR3 is 15 residues. CDR3 nucleotide sequence: TGCGCCAGCAGCCAGGCGACACACGACACTTTCGGCTACACCTTC. Amino acid sequence: CASSQATHDTFGYTF.

The sample holds many counts of this clonotype. The chain uses TRBV25-1 and TRBJ2-5, with 9 bases lining up with TRBD2. J gave up 1 base and V 6 bases, and 12 bases lay outside the gene matches. The V gene's germline CDR1 is MGHDK and CDR2 SYGVNS. The CDR3 has 17 residues. Here the CDR3 reads CASSHPAQRGVQETQYF. The CDR3 DNA reads as TGTGCCAGCAGCCACCCCGCCCAGCGGGGGGTCCAAGAGACCCAGTACTTC.

This sequence joins TRBV5-6 and TRBJ1-5; possibly TRBD1 for D (5 bases). The germline V gene encodes CDR1 SGHDT and CDR2 YYEEEE. The CDR3 runs 13 residues. The V end lost 4 bases, the J end lost 6 bases, and 11 bases lay between the germline ends. The CDR3 protein is CASSLGRGQPQHF. The DNA for the CDR3 is TGTGCCAGCAGCCTGGGACGGGGTCAGCCCCAGCATTTT.

In this sample, this clonotype turned up many times. The chain links TRBV5-4 to TRBJ2-7, with D possibly matching TRBD2 (6 bases). This CDR3 contains 14 residues. V gave up 0 bases and J gave up 7 bases, with 14 bases separating them. The germline gives CDR1 SGHNT, CDR2 YYREEE (reference sequence). The CDR3 DNA follows: TGTGCCAGCAGCTTGGGGGTCTCCGCGGGGGAGCAGTACTTC. Translating it yields CASSLGVSAGEQYF.

This clonotype has a handful of counts. V and J are TRBV6-1 and TRBJ2-7; tentatively, D is TRBD2 (6 bases). Looked up from germline, CDR1 is MNHNS and CDR2 is SASEGT. The CDR3 spans 15 residues. Trimming stripped 6 bases from V and 6 bases from J, with 21 bases between. CDR3 coding DNA: TGTGCCAGCAGGACCCCGGGACTGAACGTCCTCGAGCAGTACTTC. Its protein is CASRTPGLNVLEQYF.

This clonotype was observed a few times. The genes are TRBV27 and TRBJ1-5; D uncertain. V was pared by 2 bases and J by 5 bases, with 7 bases between. CDR3 length equals 13 residues. Germline assignment: CDR1 MNHEY and CDR2 SMNVEV (reference sequence). CDR3 nucleotide sequence: TGTGCCAGCAGTTTAGGTAGGCATCAGCCCCAGCATTTT. Its translation is CASSLGRHQPQHF.

This clonotype was found a few times. This chain connects TRBV7-2 to TRBJ2-3, with TRBD1 as a possible D gene (6 bases). From germline, CDR1 is SGHTA and CDR2 FQGNSA. V lost 10 bases to trimming and J lost 2 bases, with 19 bases between them. The CDR3 has 15 residues. CDR3 DNA: TGTGCCACCAGGACCTTAACAGGGACCACAGATACGCAGTATTTT. Its translation is CATRTLTGTTDTQYF. The full variable domain, completed using reference TRBV7-2 and TRBJ2-3, is GAGVSQSPSNKVTEKGKDVELRCDPISGHTALYWYRQSLGQGLEFLIYFQGNSAPDKSGLPSDRFSAERTGGSVSTLTIQRTQQEDSAVYLCATRTLTGTTDTQYFGPGTRLTVL.

This clonotype came up many times. V gene TRBV29-1 combines with J gene TRBJ2-1; the D gene is possibly TRBD1 (6 bases). Trimming shortened V by 7 bases and J by 2 bases, and 15 bases separated the two germline ends. This CDR3 is 14 amino acids long. The V gene's germline CDR1 is SQVTM and CDR2 ANQGSEA. CDR3 coding DNA: TGCAGCGCCCGGGACATGCTCGCCTACAATGAGCAGTTCTTC. Amino acids: CSARDMLAYNEQFF.

The V call is TRBV4-1, the J call TRBJ1-5; tentatively, D is TRBD1 (6 bases). The CDR3 spans 15 residues. V was pared by 0 bases and J by 7 bases, with 13 bases between. Germline assignment: CDR1 MGHRA and CDR2 YSYEKL. CDR3 nucleotide sequence: TGCGCCAGCAGCCAAGAGGGGGCGGGAGGGCAGCCCCAGCATTTT. It specifies CASSQEGAGGQPQHF.

This clonotype was observed many times. The chain employs TRBV29-1 and TRBJ2-1, with D hard to call. Trimming pared 6 bases from V and 3 bases from J, leaving 9 bases between. CDR3 length equals 12 residues. Germline-derived CDR1 and CDR2 are SQVTM and ANQGSEA. This CDR3 is CSVLVVYNEQFF. The CDR3 DNA sequence: TGCAGCGTACTGGTCGTCTACAATGAGCAGTTCTTC.

At least ten counts were recorded for this clonotype. The rearrangement links TRBV28 to TRBJ2-1, with D possibly matching TRBD2 (6 bases). The V end lost 6 bases, the J end lost 7 bases, and 16 bases lay between the germline ends. Germline CDR1 and CDR2: MDHEN and SYDVKM. The CDR3 sequence is 14 residues long. The DNA of the CDR3 is TGTGCCAGCAGAATAAGCGGGCAGCTAAATGAGCAGTTCTTC. It specifies CASRISGQLNEQFF.

The CDR3 DNA reads as TGCGCCAGCAGCTTGGATGGGGGGCCGCAAGAGACCCAGTACTTC. Translating gives CASSLDGGPQETQYF. The V call is TRBV5-1, the J call TRBJ2-5; D assignment may be TRBD1 or TRBD2 (6 bases each). The CDR3 has 15 amino acids. CDR1 and CDR2 (germline): SGHRS, YFSETQ. V dropped 0 bases and J dropped 2 bases, with 11 bases sitting between them.

The gene calls are TRBV6-1 and TRBJ1-1, with no clear D. The CDR3 consists of 12 residues. V was cut by 5 bases and J by 3 bases, with 7 bases left in between. Germline lookup yields CDR1 MNHNS and CDR2 SASEGT. The chain's CDR3 is CASSTWDTEAFF. DNA for the CDR3: TGTGCCAGCAGTACATGGGACACTGAAGCTTTCTTT.

The sample holds many counts of this clonotype. This sequence joins TRBV7-9 and TRBJ2-3, with D possibly matching TRBD1 (6 bases). Trimming took 3 bases from V and 4 from J, leaving 14 bases between them. This CDR3 is 15 amino acids long. Germline V gene data show CDR1 as SEHNR and CDR2 as FQNEAQ (reference sequence). The CDR3 bases are TGTGCCAGCAGCTTTGTAGGGGGAAACGCAGATACGCAGTATTTT. It specifies CASSFVGGNADTQYF. The complete variable domain, with remaining parts taken from reference TRBV7-9 and TRBJ2-3, reads DTGVSQNPRHKITKRGQNVTFRCDPISEHNRLYWYRQTLGQGPEFLTYFQNEAQLEKSRLLSDRFSAERPKGSFSTLEIQRTEQGDSAMYLCASSFVGGNADTQYFGPGTRLTVL.

J is TRBJ2-3 and V is TRBV5-1; 8 bases are shared with TRBD2. Germline assignment: CDR1 SGHRS and CDR2 YFSETQ. This CDR3 comprises 15 residues. The trim removed 6 bases at V and 0 bases at J, leaving 6 bases unmatched. The CDR3 is CASTWVAGSTDTQYF. In DNA form, the CDR3 reads TGCGCCAGCACCTGGGTAGCGGGGAGCACAGATACGCAGTATTTT.

About this clonotype itself: A read error is possible here, since a much larger clone lies one base away. The genes are TRBV18 and TRBJ2-3; TRBD2 aligns across 11 bases. V shed 3 bases and J 0 bases; nucleotides not matched to a gene: 8. Germline CDR1 is KGHSH and CDR2 is LQKENI. This CDR3 contains 18 residues. The CDR3 DNA reads TGTGCCAGCTCACCTACTAGCGGGGGACATGTTAGCACAGATACGCAGTATTTT. Protein: CASSPTSGGHVSTDTQYF.

This clonotype was counted only a few times. The chain uses TRBV7-8 and TRBJ1-4; D may be TRBD1 (5 bases). The CDR3 has 16 residues. The germline gives CDR1 SGHVS, CDR2 FQNEAQ. V shed 5 bases and J shed 5 bases, with 18 bases lying between them. The CDR3 DNA follows: TGTGCCAGCAGCCGATTACTTCGGGGGGGGAATGAAAAACTGTTTTTT. It codes for CASSRLLRGGNEKLFF.

The chain links TRBV7-6 to TRBJ1-4; D might be TRBD1 (6 bases). Trimming shortened V by 1 base and J by 8 bases, and 14 bases separated the two germline ends. CDR1 and CDR2 from the germline V gene are SGHVS and FNYEAQ. The CDR3 sequence is 15 residues long. CDR3 sequence (DNA): TGTGCCAGCAGCTTAGGAGGGGGGCGTAACGAAAAACTGTTTTTT. Translation gives CASSLGGGRNEKLFF.

The gene calls are TRBV7-9 and TRBJ1-1; 8 bases match TRBD1. J was trimmed by 5 bases and V by 5 bases; bases with no gene match: 13. Per the germline V gene, CDR1 is SEHNR and CDR2 is FQNEAQ (reference sequence). This CDR3 is built from 16 residues. In DNA form, the CDR3 reads TGTGCCAGCAGCCCCACAGGGGGAGTTAAGAGTACTGAAGCTTTCTTT. This sequence encodes CASSPTGGVKSTEAFF.

Many counts were recorded for this clonotype. This chain joins TRBV7-3 and TRBJ2-1; 8 bases align to TRBD2. After removal of 4 bases from V and 5 bases from J, the junction contained 7 bases not matched to a gene. From germline, CDR1 is SGHTA and CDR2 FQGTGA. The CDR3 totals 15 residues. CDR3 loop: CASSSELAVDNEQFF. CDR3 nucleotide sequence: TGTGCCAGCAGCTCGGAACTAGCGGTGGACAATGAGCAGTTCTTC.